The TCR beta chain described here comes from a study of T cells in Graves' hyperthyroidism and ophthalmopathy (dated by TCRdb to between 2019 and 2020). Looking at the study overall: Peripheral blood samples were taken at the time of initial diagnosis, prior to any treatment. TCR V-J signatures able to tell the groups apart were searched for in a discovery cohort of 100 or so patients, of whom more than 40 had Graves' ophthalmopathy and roughly 57 had stable Graves' hyperthyroidism. An independent validation cohort of under 20 hyperthyroidism patients and some 15 patients who later progressed to ophthalmopathy tested prospective prediction of ophthalmopathy. The roughly 90 discovery patients were divided at random into training and test sets in a 7:3 ratio. The study also compared thyroid tissue and blood T-cell repertoires from more than 5 Graves' hyperthyroidism patients. After blood sampling, hyperthyroidism patients were treated with methimazole at a starting dose of 30 mg daily, and ophthalmopathy patients were treated with high-dose intravenous methylprednisolone. According to the paper, TCR Vbeta CDR3 sequencing was carried out on over 130 peripheral blood samples, which came from 40 to 45 ophthalmopathy, roughly 75 hyperthyroidism and roughly 17 progressor patients. Broad study findings and their caveats: No statistical method was used to set the sample size in advance, and investigators knew the group allocation. Most expanded thyroid clonotypes (frequency above 0.001) were also found in blood, which suggests that blood repertoires may mirror thyroid immune responses. In cross-validation, a model built on a 13 V-J signature told ophthalmopathy apart from stable hyperthyroidism with over 85% sensitivity and about 81% specificity, and in testing the same model reached 80%/75%. In validation, the model predicted progression to ophthalmopathy a median of about 5.9 months before onset, with about 67% sensitivity and almost 75% specificity.

Ophthalmopathy patients had moderately to severely active disease, with a Clinical Activity Score of 3 or more, a NOSPECS grade of 4 or more, and a disease duration of less than 3 months. The study excluded patients with uncontrolled infections, other autoimmune diseases, pregnancy or lactation. Diagnoses were based on clinical symptoms, serum thyroxine and TRAb, thyroid ultrasound and orbital computed tomography. PBMCs were separated from 10 ml of fresh peripheral blood using Ficoll-Paque density gradient centrifugation. Trizol reagent was used to extract total RNA, and RNA quality was then checked on an Agilent 2100 Bioanalyzer. This clonotype occurred many times. The specificity of this receptor is unknown. No base quality values were provided; no much bigger clone lies one nucleotide off. The CDR3 goes from the cysteine to the phenylalanine over 15 residues. Of the read, only the CDR3 DNA is kept; its 45 bases are in frame from base 1. The CDR1 and CDR2 encoded by the germline V gene are MNHEY and SVGAGI. The junction carries 12 bases between V and J, which are trimmed by 0 bases and 6 bases respectively.

The TCR beta CDR3 regions were amplified from the RNA transcripts. The first round of RT-PCR for the TCR CDR3 was performed with the HTBI primer set and the Qiagen OneStep RT-PCR kit. Libraries were constructed in a second round of multiplex PCR, after which size selection and purification were carried out. Libraries were sequenced paired-end with 100 bp reads on an Illumina HiSeq2000. The study's own analysis went as follows. SOAPnuke was used to process the raw data, removing reads that contained adapters or uncalled bases, had a mean Phred below 15, or lacked an exact match to the constant primer or identifier. COPE v1.2.5 was used to merge high-quality paired reads, and clonotypes were defined as unique nucleotide sequences. Clonotypes were aligned to IMGT TRBV, TRBD and TRBJ reference segments using MiTCR v1.1. Only V-J combinations with frequency above 0.0001, covering about 99% of repertoires, were analysed. A TCS score was defined as the ratio between F50 (clonal expansion) and ExV (chaos), using BLOSUM62-based TCRdist between CDR3 peptides within each V-J. Welch's t-statistics and random forest reduced roughly 500 V-J features to 13, which were used in a naive Bayes classifier (R e1071). The similarity between thyroid and blood repertoires was quantified using the Morisita-Horn index. The public sequencing data were trimmed at Q25 with fastp and processed into clonotypes with MiXCR by TCRdb, which kept only in-frame beta chains. All rows with the same CDR3 protein become a single entry with the most common DNA and genes. None of the V and J calls come from the authors' own analysis; TCRdb made them. Across this sample there are fewer than 650,000 distinct CDR3 sequences, with roughly 15% seen only once. Around 4.1% of the sample is in the top ten clones.

What was sequenced was blood. The source is a woman aged 40 to 55 with Graves' ophthalmopathy. The chain is made from TRBV6-5 and TRBJ1-5; possibly the D gene is TRBD1, per 6 matching bases. Here the CDR3 is given as CASSYSWGGGQPQHF. The bases are TGTGCCAGCAGTTACTCGTGGGGGGGCGGTCAGCCCCAGCATTTT.